Detailed here is one T cell receptor beta chain. Its target is unknown. The data are from a study of CD8 T cells in ankylosing spondylitis. Study outcomes and limitations: In ankylosing spondylitis patients, matched synovial fluid reportedly showed significant enrichment of disease-linked clones. Typical of ankylosing spondylitis blood, it appeared, was a TCR beta motif of eight highly homologous variants.

TCRdb used MiXCR to reprocess the 5' RACE reads, holding one entry per CDR3 protein. The data contain about 700,000 distinct CDR3 sequences, about 20% of them singletons. The germline CDR1 and CDR2 sequences are SGHRS and YFSETQ. CDR3 length equals 15 residues. Trimming left V 5 bases short and J 1 base short, with 14 bases between. Input material: blood, either unsorted or a sorted T cell fraction (not recorded which). This sequence joins TRBV5-1 and TRBJ2-3; possibly TRBD1 or TRBD2 for D (6 bases each). The clonotype comes from a male donor with ankylosing spondylitis. CDR3 loop: CASSRGGLGTDTQYF. The CDR3 region has the DNA TGCGCCAGCAGTCGAGGGGGGCTGGGCACAGATACGCAGTATTTT.